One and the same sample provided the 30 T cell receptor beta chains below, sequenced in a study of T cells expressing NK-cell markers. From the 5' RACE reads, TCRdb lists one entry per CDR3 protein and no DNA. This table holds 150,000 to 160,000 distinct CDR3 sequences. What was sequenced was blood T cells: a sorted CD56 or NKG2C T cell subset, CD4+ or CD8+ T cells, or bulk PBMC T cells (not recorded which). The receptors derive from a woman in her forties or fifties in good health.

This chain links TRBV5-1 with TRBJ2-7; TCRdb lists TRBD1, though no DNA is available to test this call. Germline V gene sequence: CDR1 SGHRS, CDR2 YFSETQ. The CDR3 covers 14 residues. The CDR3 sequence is CASSADRYDYEQYF.

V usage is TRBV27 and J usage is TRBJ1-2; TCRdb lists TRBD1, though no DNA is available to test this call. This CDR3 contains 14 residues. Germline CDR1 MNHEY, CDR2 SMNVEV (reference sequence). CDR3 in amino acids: CASSSGQGPYGYTF.

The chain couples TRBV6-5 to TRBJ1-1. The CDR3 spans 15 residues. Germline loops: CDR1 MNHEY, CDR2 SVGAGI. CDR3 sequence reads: CASSYSIGVNTEAFF.

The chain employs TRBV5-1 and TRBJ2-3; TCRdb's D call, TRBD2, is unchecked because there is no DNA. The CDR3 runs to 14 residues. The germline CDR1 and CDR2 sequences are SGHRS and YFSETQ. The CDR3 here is CASSLEGRRDTQYF. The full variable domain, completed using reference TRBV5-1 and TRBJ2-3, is KAGVTQTPRYLIKTRGQQVTLSCSPISGHRSVSWYQQTPGQGLQFLFEYFSETQRNKGNFPGRFSGRQFSNSRSEMNVSTLELGDSALYLCASSLEGRRDTQYFGPGTRLTVL.

CDR3: CASSYLGGRQGYTF. The V call is TRBV6-1, the J call TRBJ1-2; no DNA is available, so the TRBD1 call from TCRdb remains unchecked. The CDR3 length is 14 residues. The V gene's germline CDR1 is MNHNS and CDR2 SASEGT.

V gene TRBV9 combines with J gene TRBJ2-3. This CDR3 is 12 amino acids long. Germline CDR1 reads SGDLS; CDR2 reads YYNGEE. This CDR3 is CASSAITDTQYF.

The CDR3 protein is CASSQDSGSLYNEQFF. The rearrangement links TRBV4-1 to TRBJ2-1; TCRdb calls TRBD2, which cannot be checked without DNA. Germline CDR1 MGHRA, CDR2 YSYEKL. The CDR3 length is 16 residues.

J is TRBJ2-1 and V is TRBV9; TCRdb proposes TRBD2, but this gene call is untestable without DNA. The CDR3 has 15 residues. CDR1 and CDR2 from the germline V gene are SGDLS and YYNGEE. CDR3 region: CASSAGTSGTNEQFF.

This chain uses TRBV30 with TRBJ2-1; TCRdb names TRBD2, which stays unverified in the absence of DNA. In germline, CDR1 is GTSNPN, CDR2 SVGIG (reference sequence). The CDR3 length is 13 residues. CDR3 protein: CAWSEGQYNEQFF.

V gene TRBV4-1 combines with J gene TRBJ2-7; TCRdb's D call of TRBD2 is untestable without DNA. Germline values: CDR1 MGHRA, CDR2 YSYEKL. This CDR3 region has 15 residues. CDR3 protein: CASSQVGMGAGEQYF.

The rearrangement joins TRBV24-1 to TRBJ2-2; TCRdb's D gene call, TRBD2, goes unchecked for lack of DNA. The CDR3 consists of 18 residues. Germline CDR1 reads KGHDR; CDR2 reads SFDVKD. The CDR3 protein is CATSQPARTLQMTGELFF.

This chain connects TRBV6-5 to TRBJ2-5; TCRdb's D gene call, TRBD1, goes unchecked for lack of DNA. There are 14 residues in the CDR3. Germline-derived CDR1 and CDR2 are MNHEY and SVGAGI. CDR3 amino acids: CASGLRDYKETQYF.

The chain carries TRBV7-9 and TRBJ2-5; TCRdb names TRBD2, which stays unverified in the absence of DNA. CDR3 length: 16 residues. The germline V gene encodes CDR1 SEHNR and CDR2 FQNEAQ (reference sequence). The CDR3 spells CASSPKVAGDQETQYF.

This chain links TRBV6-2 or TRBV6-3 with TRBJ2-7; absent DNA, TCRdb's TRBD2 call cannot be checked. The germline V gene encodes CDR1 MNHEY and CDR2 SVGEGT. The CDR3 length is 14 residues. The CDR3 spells CASSSAGGPGEQYF.

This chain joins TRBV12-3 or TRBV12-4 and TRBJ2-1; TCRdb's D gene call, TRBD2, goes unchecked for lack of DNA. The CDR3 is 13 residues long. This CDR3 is CASSFIWENEQFF.

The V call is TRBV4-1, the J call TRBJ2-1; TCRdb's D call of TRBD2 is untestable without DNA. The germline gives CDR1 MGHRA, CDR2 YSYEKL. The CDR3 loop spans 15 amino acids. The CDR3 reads CASSQGGRASGEQFF.

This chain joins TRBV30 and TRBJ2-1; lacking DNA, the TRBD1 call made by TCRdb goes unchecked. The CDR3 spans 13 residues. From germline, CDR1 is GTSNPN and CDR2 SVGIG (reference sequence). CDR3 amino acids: CAWRTGSDNEQFF.

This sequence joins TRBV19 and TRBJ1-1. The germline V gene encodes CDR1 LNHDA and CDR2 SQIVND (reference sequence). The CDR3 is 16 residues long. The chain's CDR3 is CASSPRDFPGDTEAFF. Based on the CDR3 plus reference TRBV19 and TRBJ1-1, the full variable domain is DGGITQSPKYLFRKEGQNVTLSCEQNLNHDAMYWYRQDPGQGLRLIYYSQIVNDFQKGDIAEGYSVSREKKESFPLTVTSAQKNPTAFYLCASSPRDFPGDTEAFFGQGTRLTVV.

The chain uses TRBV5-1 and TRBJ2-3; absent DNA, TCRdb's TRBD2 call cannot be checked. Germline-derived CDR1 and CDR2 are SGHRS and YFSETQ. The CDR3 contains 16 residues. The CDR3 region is CASSSGYKREEDTQYF.

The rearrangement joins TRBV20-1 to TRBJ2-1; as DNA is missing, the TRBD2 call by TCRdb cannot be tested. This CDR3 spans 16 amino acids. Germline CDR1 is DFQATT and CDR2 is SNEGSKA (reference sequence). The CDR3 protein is CSARGAAGVSYNEQFF.

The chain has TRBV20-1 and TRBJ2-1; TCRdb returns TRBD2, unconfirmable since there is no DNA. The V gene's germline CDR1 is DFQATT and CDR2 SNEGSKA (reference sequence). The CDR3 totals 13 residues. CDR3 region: CSARLAGDAEQFF.

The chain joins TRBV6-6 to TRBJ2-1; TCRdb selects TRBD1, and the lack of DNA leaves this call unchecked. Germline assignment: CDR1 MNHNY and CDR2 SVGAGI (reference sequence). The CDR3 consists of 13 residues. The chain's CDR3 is CASSYNRISEQFF.

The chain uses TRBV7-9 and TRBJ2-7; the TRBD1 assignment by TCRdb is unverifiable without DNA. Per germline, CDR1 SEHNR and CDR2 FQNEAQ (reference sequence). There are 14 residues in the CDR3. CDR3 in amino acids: CASSHTGGYEEQYF.

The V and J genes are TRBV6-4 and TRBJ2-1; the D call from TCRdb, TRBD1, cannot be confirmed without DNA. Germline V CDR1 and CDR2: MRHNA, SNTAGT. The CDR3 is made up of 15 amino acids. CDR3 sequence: CASSEDRGLGNEQFF.

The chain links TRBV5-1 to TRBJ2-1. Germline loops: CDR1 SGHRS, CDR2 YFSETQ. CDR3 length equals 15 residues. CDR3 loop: CASSLIGSAYNEQFF. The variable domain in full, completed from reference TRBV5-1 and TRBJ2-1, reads KAGVTQTPRYLIKTRGQQVTLSCSPISGHRSVSWYQQTPGQGLQFLFEYFSETQRNKGNFPGRFSGRQFSNSRSEMNVSTLELGDSALYLCASSLIGSAYNEQFFGPGTRLTVL.

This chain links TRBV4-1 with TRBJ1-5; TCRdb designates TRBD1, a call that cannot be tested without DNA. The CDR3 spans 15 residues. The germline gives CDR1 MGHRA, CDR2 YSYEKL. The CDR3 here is CASSQWGTDNQPQHF.

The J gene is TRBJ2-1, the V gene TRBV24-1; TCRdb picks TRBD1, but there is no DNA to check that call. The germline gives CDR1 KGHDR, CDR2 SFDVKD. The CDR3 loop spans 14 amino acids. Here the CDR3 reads CATSKGGSYNEQFF.

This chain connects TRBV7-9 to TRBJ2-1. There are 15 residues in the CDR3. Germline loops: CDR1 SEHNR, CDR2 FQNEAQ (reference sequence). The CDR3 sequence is CASSFSGSLRDEQFF.

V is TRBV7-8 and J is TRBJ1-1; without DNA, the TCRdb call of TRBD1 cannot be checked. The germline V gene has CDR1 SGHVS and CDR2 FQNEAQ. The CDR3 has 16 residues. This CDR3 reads CASSLVRHPGNTEAFF.

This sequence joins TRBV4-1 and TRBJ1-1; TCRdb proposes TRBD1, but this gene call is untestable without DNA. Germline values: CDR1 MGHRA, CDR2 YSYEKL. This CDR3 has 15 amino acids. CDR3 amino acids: CASSHGSGGEDRAFF.